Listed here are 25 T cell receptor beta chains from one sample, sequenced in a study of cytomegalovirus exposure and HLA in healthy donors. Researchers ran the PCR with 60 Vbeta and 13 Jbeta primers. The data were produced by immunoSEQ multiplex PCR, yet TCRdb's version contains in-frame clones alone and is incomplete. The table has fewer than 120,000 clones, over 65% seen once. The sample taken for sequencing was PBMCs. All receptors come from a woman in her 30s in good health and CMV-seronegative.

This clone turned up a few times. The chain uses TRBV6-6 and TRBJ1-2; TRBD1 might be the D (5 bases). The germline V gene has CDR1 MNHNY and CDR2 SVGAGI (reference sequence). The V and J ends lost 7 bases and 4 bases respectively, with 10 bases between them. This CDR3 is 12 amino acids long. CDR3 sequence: CASNAGLYGYTF. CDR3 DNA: TGTGCCAGCAACGCAGGGCTCTATGGCTACACCTTC.

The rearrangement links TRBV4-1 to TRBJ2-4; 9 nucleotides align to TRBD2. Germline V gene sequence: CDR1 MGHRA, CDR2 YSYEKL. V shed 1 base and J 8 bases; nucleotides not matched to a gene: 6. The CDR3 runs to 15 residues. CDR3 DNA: TGCGCCAGCAGCCAAGTCCTTAGCGGGGGTGACATTCAGTACTTC. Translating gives CASSQVLSGGDIQYF.

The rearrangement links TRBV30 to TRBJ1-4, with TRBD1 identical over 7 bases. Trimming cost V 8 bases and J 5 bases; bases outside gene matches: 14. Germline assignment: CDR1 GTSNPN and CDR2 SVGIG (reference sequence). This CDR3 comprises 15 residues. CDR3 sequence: CALATGSVRNEKLFF. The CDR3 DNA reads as TGTGCCCTCGCGACAGGGTCAGTGAGGAATGAAAAACTGTTTTTT.

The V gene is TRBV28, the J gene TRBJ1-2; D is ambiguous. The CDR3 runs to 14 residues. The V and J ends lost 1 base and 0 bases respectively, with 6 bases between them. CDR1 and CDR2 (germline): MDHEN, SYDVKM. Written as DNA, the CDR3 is TGTGCCAGCAGTTTATATGCAGCTAACTATGGCTACACCTTC. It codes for CASSLYAANYGYTF.

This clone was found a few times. The CDR3 loop reads CASSEAPTSGRGRETQYF. The CDR3 region has the DNA TGTGCCAGCAGTGAAGCCCCGACTAGCGGGAGAGGGCGGGAGACCCAGTACTTC. The chain joins TRBV6-1 to TRBJ2-5; 12 bases are shared with TRBD2. J gave up 5 bases and V 0 bases, and 10 bases lay outside the gene matches. Germline V gene data show CDR1 as MNHNS and CDR2 as SASEGT. The CDR3 is 18 amino acids.

The CDR3 DNA follows: TGCGCCAGCAGCTTTGAGGAGGGGCGGGTTGAGCAGTTCTTC. Translating it yields CASSFEEGRVEQFF. V is TRBV5-1 and J is TRBJ2-1; D may be TRBD2 (6 bases). There are 14 residues in the CDR3. CDR1 and CDR2 (germline): SGHRS, YFSETQ. With 2 bases removed from V and 9 bases from J, the gap between germline ends came to 15 bases.

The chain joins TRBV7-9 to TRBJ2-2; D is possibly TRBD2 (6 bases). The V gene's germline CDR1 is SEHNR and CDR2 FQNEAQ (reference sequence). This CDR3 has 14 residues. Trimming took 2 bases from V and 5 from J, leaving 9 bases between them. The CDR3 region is CASSLWGETGELFF. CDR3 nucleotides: TGTGCCAGCAGCTTATGGGGGGAGACCGGGGAGCTGTTTTTT.

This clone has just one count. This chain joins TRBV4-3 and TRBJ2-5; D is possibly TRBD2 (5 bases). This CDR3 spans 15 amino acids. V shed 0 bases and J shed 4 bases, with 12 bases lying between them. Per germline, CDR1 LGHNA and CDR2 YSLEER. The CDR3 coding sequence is TGCGCCAGCAGCCAAGAACCCTCAGGAGGAGAGACCCAGTACTTC. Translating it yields CASSQEPSGGETQYF.

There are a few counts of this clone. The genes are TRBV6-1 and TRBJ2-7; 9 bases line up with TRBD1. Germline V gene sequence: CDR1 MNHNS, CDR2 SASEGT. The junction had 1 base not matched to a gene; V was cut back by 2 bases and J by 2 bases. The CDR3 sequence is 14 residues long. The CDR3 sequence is CASSEYRGPYEQYF. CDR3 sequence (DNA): TGTGCCAGCAGTGAATACAGGGGGCCCTACGAGCAGTACTTC.

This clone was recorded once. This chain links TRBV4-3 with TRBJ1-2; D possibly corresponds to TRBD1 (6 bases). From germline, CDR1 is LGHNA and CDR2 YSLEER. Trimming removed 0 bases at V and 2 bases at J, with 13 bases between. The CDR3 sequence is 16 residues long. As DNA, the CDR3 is TGCGCCAGCAGCCAAGATTCCAGGGGACGAAACTATGGCTACACCTTC. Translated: CASSQDSRGRNYGYTF.

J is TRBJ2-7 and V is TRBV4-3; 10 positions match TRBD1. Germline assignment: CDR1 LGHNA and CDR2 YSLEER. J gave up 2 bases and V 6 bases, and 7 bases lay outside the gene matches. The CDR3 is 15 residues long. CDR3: CASSPTTGGTYEQYF. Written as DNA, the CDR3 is TGCGCCAGCAGTCCCACGACAGGGGGCACCTACGAGCAGTACTTC.

The CDR3 loop is CASRGGGGGNQPQHF. CDR3 nucleotides: TGTGCCAGCAGGGGGGGCGGGGGCGGCAATCAGCCCCAGCATTTT. The chain combines TRBV6-5 with TRBJ1-5, with a weak D call TRBD1 (6 bases). The CDR3 is 15 residues long. Looked up from germline, CDR1 is MNHEY and CDR2 is SVGAGI. The V gene lost 6 bases and the J gene lost 2 bases, with 14 bases spanning the gap.

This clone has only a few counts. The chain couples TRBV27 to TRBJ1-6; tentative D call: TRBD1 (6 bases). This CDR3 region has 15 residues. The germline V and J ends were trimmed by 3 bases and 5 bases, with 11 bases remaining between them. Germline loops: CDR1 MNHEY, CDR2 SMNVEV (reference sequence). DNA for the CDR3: TGTGCCAGCAGTTTTAGGCGGGGGCATAATTCACCCCTCCACTTT. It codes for CASSFRRGHNSPLHF.

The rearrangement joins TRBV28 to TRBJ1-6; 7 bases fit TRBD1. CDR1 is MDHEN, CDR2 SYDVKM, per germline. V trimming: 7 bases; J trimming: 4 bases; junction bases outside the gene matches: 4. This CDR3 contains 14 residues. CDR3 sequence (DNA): TGTGCCAGCAACTACAGGGGTTATAATTCACCCCTCCACTTT. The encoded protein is CASNYRGYNSPLHF.

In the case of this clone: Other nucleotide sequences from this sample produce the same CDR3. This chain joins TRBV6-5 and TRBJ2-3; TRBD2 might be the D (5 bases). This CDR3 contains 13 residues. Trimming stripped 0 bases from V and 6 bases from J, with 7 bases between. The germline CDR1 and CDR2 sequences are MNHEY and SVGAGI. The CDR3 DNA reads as TGTGCCAGCAGTTACTCCCCGGGGGATACGCAGTATTTT. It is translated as CASSYSPGDTQYF.

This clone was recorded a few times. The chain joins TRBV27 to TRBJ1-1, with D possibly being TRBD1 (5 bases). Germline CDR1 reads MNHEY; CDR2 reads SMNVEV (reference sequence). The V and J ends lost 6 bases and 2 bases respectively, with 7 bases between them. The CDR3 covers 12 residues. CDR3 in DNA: TGTGCCAGCAGGGGGGGAAACACTGAAGCTTTCTTT. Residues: CASRGGNTEAFF.

CDR3 in amino acids: CASSSPEGQITDTQYF. In nucleotides, the CDR3 is TGCGCCAGCAGCTCCCCCGAGGGACAGATCACAGATACGCAGTATTTT. V gene TRBV5-1 combines with J gene TRBJ2-3; 7 nucleotides align to TRBD1. The length of the CDR3 is 16 residues. V gave up 3 bases and J gave up 2 bases; unmatched junction bases: 9. Germline lookup yields CDR1 SGHRS and CDR2 YFSETQ.

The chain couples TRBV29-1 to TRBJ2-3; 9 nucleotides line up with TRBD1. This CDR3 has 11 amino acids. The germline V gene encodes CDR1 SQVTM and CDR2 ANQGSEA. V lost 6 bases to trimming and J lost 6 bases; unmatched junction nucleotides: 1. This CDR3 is CSVGTGDTQYF. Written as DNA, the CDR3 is TGCAGCGTGGGGACAGGGGATACGCAGTATTTT.

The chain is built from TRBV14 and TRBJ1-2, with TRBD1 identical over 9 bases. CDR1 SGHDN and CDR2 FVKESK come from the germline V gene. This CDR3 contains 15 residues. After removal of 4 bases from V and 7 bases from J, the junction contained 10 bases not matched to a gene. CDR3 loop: CASSLTGTGYRGYTF. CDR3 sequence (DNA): TGTGCCAGCAGCCTAACCGGGACAGGGTACCGTGGCTACACCTTC.

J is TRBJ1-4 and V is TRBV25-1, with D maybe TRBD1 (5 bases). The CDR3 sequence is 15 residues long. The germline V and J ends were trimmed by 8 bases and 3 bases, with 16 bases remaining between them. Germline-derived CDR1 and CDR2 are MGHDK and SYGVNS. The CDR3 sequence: CASSPLTDPNEKLFF. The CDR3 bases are TGTGCCAGCTCACCATTGACAGACCCTAATGAAAAACTGTTTTTT.

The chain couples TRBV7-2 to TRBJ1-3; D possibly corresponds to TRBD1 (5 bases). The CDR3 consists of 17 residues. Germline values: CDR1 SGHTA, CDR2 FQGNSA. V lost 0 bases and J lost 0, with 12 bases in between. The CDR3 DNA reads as TGTGCCAGCAGCTTAGCAGAGGGGACTACCTCTGGAAACACCATATATTTT. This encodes CASSLAEGTTSGNTIYF. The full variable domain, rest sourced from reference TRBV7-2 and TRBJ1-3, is GAGVSQSPSNKVTEKGKDVELRCDPISGHTALYWYRQSLGQGLEFLIYFQGNSAPDKSGLPSDRFSAERTGGSVSTLTIQRTQQEDSAVYLCASSLAEGTTSGNTIYFGEGSWLTVV.

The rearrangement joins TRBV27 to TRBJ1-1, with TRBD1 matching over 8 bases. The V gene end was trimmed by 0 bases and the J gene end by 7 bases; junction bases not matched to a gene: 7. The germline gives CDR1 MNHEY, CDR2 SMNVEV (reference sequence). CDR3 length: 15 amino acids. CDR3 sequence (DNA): TGTGCCAGCAGTTTATCTTGGGACAGGACTTTTGAAGCTTTCTTT. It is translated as CASSLSWDRTFEAFF.

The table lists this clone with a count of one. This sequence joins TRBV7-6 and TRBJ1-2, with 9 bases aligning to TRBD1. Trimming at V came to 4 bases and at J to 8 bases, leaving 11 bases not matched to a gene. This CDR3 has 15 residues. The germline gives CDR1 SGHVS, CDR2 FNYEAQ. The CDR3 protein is CASSSNPGQGGGYTF. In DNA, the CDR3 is TGTGCCAGCAGCTCAAACCCGGGACAGGGAGGGGGCTACACCTTC.

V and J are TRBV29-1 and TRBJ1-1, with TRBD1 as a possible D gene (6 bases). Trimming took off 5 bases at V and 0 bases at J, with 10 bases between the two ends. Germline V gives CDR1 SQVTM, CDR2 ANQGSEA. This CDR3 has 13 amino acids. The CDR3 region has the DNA TGCAGCGTTAAGGGGGTGATGAACACTGAAGCTTTCTTT. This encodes CSVKGVMNTEAFF.

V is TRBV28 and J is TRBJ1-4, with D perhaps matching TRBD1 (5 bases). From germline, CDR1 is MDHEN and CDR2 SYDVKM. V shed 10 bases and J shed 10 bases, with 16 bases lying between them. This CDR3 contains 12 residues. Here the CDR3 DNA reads TGTGCCATTGAAGGACAAACGGGAAAACTGTTTTTT. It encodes CAIEGQTGKLFF.